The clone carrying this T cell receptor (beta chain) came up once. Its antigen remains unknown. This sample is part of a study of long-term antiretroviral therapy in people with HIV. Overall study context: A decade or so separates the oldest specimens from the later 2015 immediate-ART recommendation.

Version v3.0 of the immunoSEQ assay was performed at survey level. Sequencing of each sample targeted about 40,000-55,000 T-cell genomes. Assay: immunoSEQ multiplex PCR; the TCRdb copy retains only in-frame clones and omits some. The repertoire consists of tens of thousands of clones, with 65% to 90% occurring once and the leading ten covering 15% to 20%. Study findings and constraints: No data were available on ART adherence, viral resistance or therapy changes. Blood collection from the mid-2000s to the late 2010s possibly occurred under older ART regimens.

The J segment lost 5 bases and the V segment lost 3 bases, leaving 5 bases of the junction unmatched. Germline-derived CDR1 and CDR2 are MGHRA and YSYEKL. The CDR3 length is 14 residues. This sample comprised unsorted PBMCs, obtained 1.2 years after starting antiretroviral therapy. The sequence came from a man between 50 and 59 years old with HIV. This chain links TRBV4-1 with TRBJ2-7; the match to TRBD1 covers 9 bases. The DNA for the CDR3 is TGCGCCAGCAGCCAGCCGGGACAGGGCAACGAGCAGTACTTC. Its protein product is CASSQPGQGNEQYF.